This T cell receptor beta chain came from a study of OX40 agonist ivuxolimab in advanced cancers. Study context: Of the patients, three showed partial responses, one with hepatocellular carcinoma and two with cutaneous melanoma. The study, taken as a whole, reports: On average, CD8+ T cells had more expanded clones than CD4+. CD4+ and CD8+ T cells in blood underwent clonal expansion by week 6 at 0.1 to 3.0 mg/kg.

The CDR3 is made up of 15 amino acids. Germline lookup yields CDR1 SGHTA and CDR2 FQGNSA. J gave up 2 bases and V 5 bases, and 6 bases lay outside the gene matches. Repertoires were generated with immunoSEQ multiplex PCR, while TCRdb's copy carries only in-frame clones and drops some. The data hold 45,000 to 60,000 clones, with 80% observed a single time. To note about this clone: Its antigen is unknown.

The V and J genes are TRBV7-2 and TRBJ2-3, with 8 bases identical to TRBD1. The source of this sequence is an adult with an advanced solid tumor such as melanoma, head and neck, liver or kidney cancer. Specimen: CD4+ or CD8+ T cells sorted from blood, collected in a trial of the OX40 agonist ivuxolimab. The DNA of the CDR3 is TGTGCCAGCAGCGCGGGACAGGCTTTCACAGATACGCAGTATTTT. It specifies CASSAGQAFTDTQYF.